What follows are 18 T cell receptor beta chains derived from one specimen sequenced in a study of T cells expressing NK-cell markers. TCRdb re-called the 5' RACE reads; every CDR3 protein appears as one record, without DNA. This sample contains roughly 420,000 distinct CDR3 sequences. Source material: blood T cells: a sorted CD56 or NKG2C T cell subset, CD4+ or CD8+ T cells, or bulk PBMC T cells (not recorded which). The source is a woman aged 18 to 75 in good health.

The chain combines TRBV27 with TRBJ2-7. The CDR3 is 14 amino acids. The germline V gene encodes CDR1 MNHEY and CDR2 SMNVEV (reference sequence). This chain's CDR3 is CASSGQEASYEQYF.

The rearrangement uses TRBV11-2 and TRBJ2-5; the TCRdb call, TRBD2, lacks DNA for checking. CDR1 is SGHAT and CDR2 is FQNNGV in the germline V gene. This CDR3 region has 15 residues. The CDR3: CASSPRSGGSETQYF.

The genes are TRBV20-1 and TRBJ2-7. The CDR3 consists of 12 residues. Germline V gene lookup returns CDR1 DFQATT and CDR2 SNEGSKA (reference sequence). The CDR3 is CSARDNNYEQYF.

The chain joins TRBV12-3 or TRBV12-4 to TRBJ1-2. The CDR3 is 12 amino acids. CDR3 region: CASSFVGSGYTF.

The chain carries TRBV4-3 and TRBJ2-3; TCRdb selects TRBD1, and the lack of DNA leaves this call unchecked. The CDR3 loop spans 13 amino acids. Germline CDR1 reads LGHNA; CDR2 reads YSLEER. CDR3 in amino acids: CASSPDRPHPQYF.

J is TRBJ1-6 and V is TRBV2; absent DNA, TCRdb's TRBD1 call cannot be checked. There are 12 residues in the CDR3. Germline CDR1 is SNHLY and CDR2 is FYNNEI. The CDR3: CASTLSPGTLHF.

The chain employs TRBV15 and TRBJ2-2; the D call of TRBD1 rests on TCRdb alone, since no DNA is present to check it. Germline CDR1 LNHNV, CDR2 YYDKDF (reference sequence). The CDR3 has 17 residues. This CDR3 reads CATSRDKGTGGIGELFF.

The CDR3 loop is CASSKDYQPQHF. The V and J genes are TRBV12-3 or TRBV12-4 and TRBJ1-5. The CDR3 runs 12 residues.

V usage is TRBV28 and J usage is TRBJ2-7. The CDR3 has 13 amino acids. Per the germline V gene, CDR1 is MDHEN and CDR2 is SYDVKM. CDR3 sequence reads: CASNTDGYYEQYF.

This rearrangement joins TRBV7-2 to TRBJ2-1; TCRdb selects TRBD2, and the lack of DNA leaves this call unchecked. The CDR3 length is 16 residues. Per germline, CDR1 SGHTA and CDR2 FQGNSA. CDR3 sequence: CASSLEASGGYNEQFF.

This sequence joins TRBV5-1 and TRBJ2-4; absent DNA, TCRdb's TRBD1 call cannot be checked. The CDR3 covers 14 residues. Germline CDR1 SGHRS, CDR2 YFSETQ. Here the CDR3 reads CASSLGDLKNIQYF.

This chain connects TRBV28 to TRBJ2-1; as DNA is missing, the TRBD2 call by TCRdb cannot be tested. The CDR3 spans 16 residues. Germline V gene sequence: CDR1 MDHEN, CDR2 SYDVKM. This CDR3 reads CASRILGVVIYYEQFF.

J is TRBJ1-5 and V is TRBV5-5. Germline V gene data show CDR1 as SGHKS and CDR2 as YYEKEE (reference sequence). The CDR3 is 16 residues long. CDR3 in amino acids: CASSRVPQSGGAPQHF.

J is TRBJ1-1 and V is TRBV18. Per germline, CDR1 KGHSH and CDR2 LQKENI. There are 14 residues in the CDR3. The CDR3 sequence: CASSPGPQRTEAFF.

The chain links TRBV4-3 to TRBJ2-6. Germline assignment: CDR1 LGHNA and CDR2 YSLEER. The CDR3 covers 16 residues. The CDR3 protein is CASSHRTASGANVLTF.

The chain recombines TRBV29-1 with TRBJ2-6. Germline V gene lookup returns CDR1 SQVTM and CDR2 ANQGSEA. The CDR3 length is 14 residues. CDR3 region: CSVDGSSGANVLTF.

V is TRBV29-1 and J is TRBJ2-1; TCRdb reports TRBD2, a call that lacks DNA to check it against. This CDR3 has 16 amino acids. Germline-derived CDR1 and CDR2 are SQVTM and ANQGSEA. The CDR3: CSVERRKAGHNNEQFF.

The chain recombines TRBV7-9 with TRBJ2-1; without DNA, the TCRdb call of TRBD2 cannot be checked. Germline V gene lookup returns CDR1 SEHNR and CDR2 FQNEAQ (reference sequence). This CDR3 is built from 17 residues. The chain's CDR3 is CASSSPRGRERGDEQFF.